This T cell receptor beta chain derives from a study of blood T cell repertoires in COVID-19. Study-wide context: Spain, Italy and the United States supplied samples that represented acute and convalescent COVID-19. T cells, B-cell-depleted T cells, or PBMCs supplied cDNA or gDNA.

Original analysis: It was from reference gene primer amplification that nucleated cell counts were estimated. The protocol was immunoSEQ multiplex PCR, while the TCRdb copy is restricted to in-frame clones and leaves out a portion. D and trimming were read from the DNA, whereas the V and J calls and clone size are those reported in that table. This table has around 250,000 clones, 86% appearing once. The CDR3 totals 17 residues. CDR1 is MDHEN and CDR2 is SYDVKM in the germline V gene. Trimming shortened V by 3 bases and J by 2 bases, and 19 bases separated the two germline ends. Sequencing was done on a sample of peripheral blood. This TCR was recovered from a man older than 75 with acute or convalescent COVID-19. The rearrangement uses TRBV28 and TRBJ1-2, with a possible D match to TRBD1 (5 bases). This chain's CDR3 is CASSLNSPGASNYGYTF. CDR3 bases: TGTGCCAGCAGTTTGAATTCCCCTGGGGCCTCAAACTATGGCTACACCTTC.